This TCR beta chain was recovered during a study of T cell repertoires in cytomegalovirus infection. Overall study: An indication of both CMV infection and matching HLA type came from public TCR beta signatures. Study observations and caveats: Clonotype analysis showed dominance of the ex vivo response by HLA-C-restricted CMV-specific TCR beta clonotypes. Summed public TCR beta family frequency identified CMV carriers bearing the relevant HLA.

The germline CDR1 and CDR2 sequences are MDHEN and SYDVKM. The J segment lost 5 bases and the V segment lost 2 bases, leaving 4 bases of the junction unmatched. The CDR3 has 14 residues. TCRdb independently ran MiXCR on the reads; one entry per CDR3 protein. The table has roughly 640,000 distinct CDR3 sequences, approximately 24% seen once. In its sample, this clonotype was seen a few times. Its target is not known. The sequenced sample consisted of CD8+ T cells from PBMCs. This chain joins TRBV28 and TRBJ2-5, with 8 bases matching TRBD1. This sequence originates from a human donor in good health (CMV status not recorded). Some clones in this sample may be carry-over from other donors' samples. The CDR3 bases are TGTGCCAGCAGTTTACAGGGGGCTTGGGAGACCCAGTACTTC. Its protein is CASSLQGAWETQYF.